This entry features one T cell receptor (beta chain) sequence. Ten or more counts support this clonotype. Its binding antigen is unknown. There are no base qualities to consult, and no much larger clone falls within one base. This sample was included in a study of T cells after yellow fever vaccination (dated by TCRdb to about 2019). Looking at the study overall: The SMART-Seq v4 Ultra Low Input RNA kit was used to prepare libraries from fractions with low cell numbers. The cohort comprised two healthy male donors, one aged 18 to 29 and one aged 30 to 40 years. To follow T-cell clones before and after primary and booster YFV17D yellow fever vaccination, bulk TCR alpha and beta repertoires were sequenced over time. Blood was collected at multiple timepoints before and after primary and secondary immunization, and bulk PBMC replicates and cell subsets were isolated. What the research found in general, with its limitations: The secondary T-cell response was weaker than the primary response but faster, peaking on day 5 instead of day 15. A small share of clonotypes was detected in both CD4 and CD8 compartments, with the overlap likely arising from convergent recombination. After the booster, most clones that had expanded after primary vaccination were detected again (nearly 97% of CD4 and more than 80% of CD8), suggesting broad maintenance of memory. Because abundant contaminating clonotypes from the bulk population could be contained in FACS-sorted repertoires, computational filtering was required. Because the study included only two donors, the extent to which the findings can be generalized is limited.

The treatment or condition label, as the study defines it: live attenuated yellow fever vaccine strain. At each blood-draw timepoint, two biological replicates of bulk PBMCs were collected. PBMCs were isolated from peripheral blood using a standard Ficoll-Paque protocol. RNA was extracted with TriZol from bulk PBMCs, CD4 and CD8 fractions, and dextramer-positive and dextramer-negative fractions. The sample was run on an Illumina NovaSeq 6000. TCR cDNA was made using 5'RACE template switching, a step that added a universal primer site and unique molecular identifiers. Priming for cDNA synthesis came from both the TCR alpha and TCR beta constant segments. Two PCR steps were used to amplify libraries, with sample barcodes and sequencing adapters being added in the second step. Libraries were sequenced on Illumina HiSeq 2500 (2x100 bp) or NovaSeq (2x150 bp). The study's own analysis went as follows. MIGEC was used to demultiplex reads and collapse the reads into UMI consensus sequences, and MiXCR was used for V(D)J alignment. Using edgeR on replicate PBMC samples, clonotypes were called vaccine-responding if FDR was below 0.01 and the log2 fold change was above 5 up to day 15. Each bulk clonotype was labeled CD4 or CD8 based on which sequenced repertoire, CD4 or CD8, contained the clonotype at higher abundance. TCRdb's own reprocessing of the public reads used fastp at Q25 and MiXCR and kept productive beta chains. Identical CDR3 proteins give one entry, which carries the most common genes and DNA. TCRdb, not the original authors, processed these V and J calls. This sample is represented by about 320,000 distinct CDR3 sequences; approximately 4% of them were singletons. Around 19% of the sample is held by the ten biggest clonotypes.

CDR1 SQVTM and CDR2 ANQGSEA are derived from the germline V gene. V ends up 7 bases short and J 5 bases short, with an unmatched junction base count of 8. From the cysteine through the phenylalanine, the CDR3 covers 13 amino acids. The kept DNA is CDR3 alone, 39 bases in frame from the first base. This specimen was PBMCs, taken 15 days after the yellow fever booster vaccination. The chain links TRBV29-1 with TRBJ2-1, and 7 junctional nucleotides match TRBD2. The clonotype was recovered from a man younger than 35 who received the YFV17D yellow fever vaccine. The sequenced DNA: TGCAGCGCCGGGGGGACCGTTAACAATGAGCAGTTCTTC. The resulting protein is CSAGGTVNNEQFF.